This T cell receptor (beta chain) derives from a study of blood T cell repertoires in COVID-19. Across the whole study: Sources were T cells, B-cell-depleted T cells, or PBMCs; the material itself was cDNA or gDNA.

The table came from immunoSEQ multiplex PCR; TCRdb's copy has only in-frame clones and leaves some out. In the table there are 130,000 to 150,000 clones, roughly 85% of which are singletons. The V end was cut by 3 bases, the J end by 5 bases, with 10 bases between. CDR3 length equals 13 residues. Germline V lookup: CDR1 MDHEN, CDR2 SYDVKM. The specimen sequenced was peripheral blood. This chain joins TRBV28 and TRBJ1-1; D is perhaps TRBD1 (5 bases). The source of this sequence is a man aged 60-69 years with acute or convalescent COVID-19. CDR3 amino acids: CASSLNRGTEAFF. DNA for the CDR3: TGTGCCAGCAGTTTGAATCGGGGGACTGAAGCTTTCTTT.